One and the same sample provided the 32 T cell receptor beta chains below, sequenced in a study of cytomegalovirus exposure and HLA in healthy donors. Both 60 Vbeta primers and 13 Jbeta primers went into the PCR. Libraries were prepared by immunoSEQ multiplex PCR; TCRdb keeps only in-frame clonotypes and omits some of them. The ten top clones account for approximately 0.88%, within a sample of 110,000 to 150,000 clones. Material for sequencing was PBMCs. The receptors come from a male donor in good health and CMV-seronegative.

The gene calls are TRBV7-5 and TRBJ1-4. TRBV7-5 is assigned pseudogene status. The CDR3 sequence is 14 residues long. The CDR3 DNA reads TGTGTCAGAAGACCCACACGCGGTAATGAAAAACTGTTTTTT. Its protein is CVRRPTRGNEKLFF.

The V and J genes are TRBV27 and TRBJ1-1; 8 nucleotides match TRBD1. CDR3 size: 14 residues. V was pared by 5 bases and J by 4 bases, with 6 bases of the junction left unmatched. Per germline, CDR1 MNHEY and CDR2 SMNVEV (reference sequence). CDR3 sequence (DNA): TGTGCCAGCAGTCGAACCACAGGGGGCACTGAAGCTTTCTTT. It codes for CASSRTTGGTEAFF.

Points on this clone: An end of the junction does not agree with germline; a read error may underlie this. CDR3 in amino acids: CASSLVGGNNEQFF. The CDR3 DNA reads as TGTGCCAGCAGCTTGGTGGGGGGAAACAATGAGCAGTTCTTC. The chain is built from TRBV5-1 and TRBJ2-1, with D possibly being TRBD2 (6 bases). Germline V CDR1 and CDR2: SGHRS, YFSETQ. The CDR3 sequence is 14 residues long.

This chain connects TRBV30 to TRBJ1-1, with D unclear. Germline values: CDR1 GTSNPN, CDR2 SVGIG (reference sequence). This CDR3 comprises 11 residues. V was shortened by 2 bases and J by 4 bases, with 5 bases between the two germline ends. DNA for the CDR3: TGTGCCTGGAGTCCCCGCACTGAAGCTTTCTTT. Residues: CAWSPRTEAFF.

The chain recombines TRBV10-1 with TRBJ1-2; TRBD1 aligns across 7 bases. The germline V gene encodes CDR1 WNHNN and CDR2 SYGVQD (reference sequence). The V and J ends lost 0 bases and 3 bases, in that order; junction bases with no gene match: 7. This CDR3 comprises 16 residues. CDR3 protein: CASSESLRGGYYGYTF. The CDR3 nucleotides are TGCGCCAGCAGTGAGTCTCTCCGAGGGGGCTACTATGGCTACACCTTC.

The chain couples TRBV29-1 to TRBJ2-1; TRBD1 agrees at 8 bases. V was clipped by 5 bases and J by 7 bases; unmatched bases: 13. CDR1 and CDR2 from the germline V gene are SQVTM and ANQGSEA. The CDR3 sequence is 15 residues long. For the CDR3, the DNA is TGCAGCGTTTGCCTCGGAGACAGGGGTCTGAATGAGCAGTTCTTC. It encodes CSVCLGDRGLNEQFF.

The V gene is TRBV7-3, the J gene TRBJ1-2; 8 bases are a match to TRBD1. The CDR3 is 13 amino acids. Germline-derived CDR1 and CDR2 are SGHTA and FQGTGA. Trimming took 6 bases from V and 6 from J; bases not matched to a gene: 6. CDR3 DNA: TGTGCCAGCAGTCAAGACAGGGGTCATGGCTACACCTTC. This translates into CASSQDRGHGYTF.

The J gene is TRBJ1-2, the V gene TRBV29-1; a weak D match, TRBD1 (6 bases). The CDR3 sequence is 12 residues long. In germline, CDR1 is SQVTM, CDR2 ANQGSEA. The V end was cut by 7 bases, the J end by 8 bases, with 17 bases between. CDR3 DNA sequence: TGCAGCGCCGCGGGGGGGGCGGAAGGCTACACCTTC. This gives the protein CSAAGGAEGYTF.

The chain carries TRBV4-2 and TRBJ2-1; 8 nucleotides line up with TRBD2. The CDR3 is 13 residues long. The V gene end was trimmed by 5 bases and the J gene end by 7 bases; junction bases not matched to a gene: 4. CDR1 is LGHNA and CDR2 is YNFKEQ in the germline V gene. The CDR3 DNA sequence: TGTGCCAGCAGCTTCATAGCGGGGAATGAGCAGTTCTTC. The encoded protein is CASSFIAGNEQFF.

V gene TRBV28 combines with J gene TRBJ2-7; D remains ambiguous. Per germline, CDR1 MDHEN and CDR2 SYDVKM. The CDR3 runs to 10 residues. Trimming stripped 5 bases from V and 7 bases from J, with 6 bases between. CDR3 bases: TGTGCCAGCAGTGCGATTGAGCAGTACTTC. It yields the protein CASSAIEQYF.

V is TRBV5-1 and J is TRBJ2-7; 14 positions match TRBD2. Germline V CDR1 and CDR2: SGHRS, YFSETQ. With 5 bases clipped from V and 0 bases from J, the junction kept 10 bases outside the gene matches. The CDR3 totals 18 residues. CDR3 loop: CASSSGLAGGFSSYEQYF. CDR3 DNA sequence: TGCGCCAGCAGTTCTGGACTAGCGGGGGGCTTTAGCTCCTACGAGCAGTACTTC.

Here the CDR3 DNA reads TGTGCCAGCTCACCAATAGCTAGCGGGGGGTTCGGCAATGAGCAGTTCTTC. This translates into CASSPIASGGFGNEQFF. The chain employs TRBV18 and TRBJ2-1, with 11 bases aligning to TRBD2. The J segment lost 6 bases and the V segment lost 2 bases, leaving 9 bases of the junction unmatched. CDR1 is KGHSH, CDR2 LQKENI, per germline. This CDR3 is 17 amino acids long. Full variable domain (missing parts from reference TRBV18 and TRBJ2-1): NAGVMQNPRHLVRRRGQEARLRCSPMKGHSHVYWYRQLPEEGLKFMVYLQKENIIDESGMPKERFSAEFPKEGPSILRIQQVVRGDSAAYFCASSPIASGGFGNEQFFGPGTRLTVL.

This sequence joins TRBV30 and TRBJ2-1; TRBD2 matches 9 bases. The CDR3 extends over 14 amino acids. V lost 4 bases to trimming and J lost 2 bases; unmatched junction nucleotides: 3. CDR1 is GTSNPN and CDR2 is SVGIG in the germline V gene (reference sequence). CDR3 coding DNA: TGTGCCTGGAAAGGCGGGAGGGCCTACAATGAGCAGTTCTTC. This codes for CAWKGGRAYNEQFF.

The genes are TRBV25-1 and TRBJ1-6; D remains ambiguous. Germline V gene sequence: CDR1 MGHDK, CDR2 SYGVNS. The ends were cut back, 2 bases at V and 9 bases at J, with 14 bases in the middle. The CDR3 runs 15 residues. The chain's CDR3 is CASSEGGGHPSPLHF. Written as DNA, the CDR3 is TGTGCCAGCAGTGAAGGCGGAGGGCATCCTTCACCCCTCCACTTT.

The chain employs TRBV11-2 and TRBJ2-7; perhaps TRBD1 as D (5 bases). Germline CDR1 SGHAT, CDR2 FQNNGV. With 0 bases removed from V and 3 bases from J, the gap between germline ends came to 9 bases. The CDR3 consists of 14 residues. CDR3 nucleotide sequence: TGTGCCAGCAGCTTAGATCAGGGCCTCTACGAGCAGTACTTC. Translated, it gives CASSLDQGLYEQYF.

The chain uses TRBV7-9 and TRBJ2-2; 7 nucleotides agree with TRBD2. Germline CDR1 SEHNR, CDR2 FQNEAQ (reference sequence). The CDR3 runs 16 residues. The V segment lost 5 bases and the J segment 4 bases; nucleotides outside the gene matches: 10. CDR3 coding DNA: TGTGCCAGCAGCCACGACGCGGGAGCTCGCACCGGGGAGCTGTTTTTT. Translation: CASSHDAGARTGELFF.

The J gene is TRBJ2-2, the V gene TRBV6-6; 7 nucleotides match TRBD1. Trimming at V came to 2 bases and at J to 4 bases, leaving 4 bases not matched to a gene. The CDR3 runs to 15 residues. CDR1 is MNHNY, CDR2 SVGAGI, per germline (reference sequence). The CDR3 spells CASSYGTVSTGELFF. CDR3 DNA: TGTGCCAGCAGTTACGGGACAGTCTCCACCGGGGAGCTGTTTTTT.

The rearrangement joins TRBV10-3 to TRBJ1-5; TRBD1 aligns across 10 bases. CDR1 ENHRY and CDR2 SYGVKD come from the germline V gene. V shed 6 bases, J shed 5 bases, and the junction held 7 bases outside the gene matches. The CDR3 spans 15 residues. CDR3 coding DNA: TGTGCCATCAGCCCAGGGACAGGGGATCATCAGCCCCAGCATTTT. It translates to CAISPGTGDHQPQHF.

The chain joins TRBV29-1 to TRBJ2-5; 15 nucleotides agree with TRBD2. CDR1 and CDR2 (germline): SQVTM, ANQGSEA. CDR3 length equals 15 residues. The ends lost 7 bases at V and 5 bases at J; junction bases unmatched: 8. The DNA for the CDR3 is TGCAGCGCCGGGACTAGCGGGGGGAATGGGGAGACCCAGTACTTC. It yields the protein CSAGTSGGNGETQYF.

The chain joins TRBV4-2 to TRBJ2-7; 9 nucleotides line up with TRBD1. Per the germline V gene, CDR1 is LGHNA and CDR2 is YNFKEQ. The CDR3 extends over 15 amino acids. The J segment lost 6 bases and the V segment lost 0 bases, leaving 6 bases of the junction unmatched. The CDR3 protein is CASSQEMGQGFEQYF. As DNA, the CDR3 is TGTGCCAGCAGCCAAGAAATGGGACAGGGTTTCGAGCAGTACTTC.

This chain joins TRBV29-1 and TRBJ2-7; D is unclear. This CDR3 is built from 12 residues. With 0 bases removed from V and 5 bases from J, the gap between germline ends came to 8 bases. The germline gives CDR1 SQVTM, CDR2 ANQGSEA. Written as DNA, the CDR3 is TGCAGCGTTGAAGATTCAGGCCACGAGCAGTACTTC. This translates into CSVEDSGHEQYF.

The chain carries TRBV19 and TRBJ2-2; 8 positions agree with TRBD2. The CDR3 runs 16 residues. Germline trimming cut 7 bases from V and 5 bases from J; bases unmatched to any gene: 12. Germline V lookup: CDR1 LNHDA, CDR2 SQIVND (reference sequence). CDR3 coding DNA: TGTGCCAGTACCTTCTTGCCCGGGGGGGCTACCGGGGAGCTGTTTTTT. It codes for CASTFLPGGATGELFF. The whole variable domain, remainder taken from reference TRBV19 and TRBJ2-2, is DGGITQSPKYLFRKEGQNVTLSCEQNLNHDAMYWYRQDPGQGLRLIYYSQIVNDFQKGDIAEGYSVSREKKESFPLTVTSAQKNPTAFYLCASTFLPGGATGELFFGEGSRLTVL.

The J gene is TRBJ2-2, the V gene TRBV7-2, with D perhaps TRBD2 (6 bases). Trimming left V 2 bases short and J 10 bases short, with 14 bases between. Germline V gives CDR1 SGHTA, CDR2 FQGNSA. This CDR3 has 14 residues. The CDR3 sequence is CASSLRRELMELFF. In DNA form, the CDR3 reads TGTGCCAGCAGCTTAAGACGGGAGTTAATGGAGCTGTTTTTT.

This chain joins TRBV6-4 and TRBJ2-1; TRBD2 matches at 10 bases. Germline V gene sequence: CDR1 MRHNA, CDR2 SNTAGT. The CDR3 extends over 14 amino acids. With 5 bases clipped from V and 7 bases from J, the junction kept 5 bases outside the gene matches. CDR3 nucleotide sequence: TGTGCCAGCAGTCGAGGACTAGCGGCTAATGAGCAGTTCTTC. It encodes CASSRGLAANEQFF.

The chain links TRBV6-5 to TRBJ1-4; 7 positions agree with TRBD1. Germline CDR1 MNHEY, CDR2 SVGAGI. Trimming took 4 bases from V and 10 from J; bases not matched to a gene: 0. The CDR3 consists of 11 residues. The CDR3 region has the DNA TGTGCCAGCAGTTCAGGGGGAAAACTGTTTTTT. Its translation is CASSSGGKLFF.

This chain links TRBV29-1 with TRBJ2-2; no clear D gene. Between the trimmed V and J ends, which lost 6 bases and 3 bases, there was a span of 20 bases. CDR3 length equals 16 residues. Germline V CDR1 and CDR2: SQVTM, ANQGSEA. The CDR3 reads CSVPTPGRWDTGELFF. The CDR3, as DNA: TGCAGCGTCCCTACACCAGGAAGGTGGGACACCGGGGAGCTGTTTTTT.

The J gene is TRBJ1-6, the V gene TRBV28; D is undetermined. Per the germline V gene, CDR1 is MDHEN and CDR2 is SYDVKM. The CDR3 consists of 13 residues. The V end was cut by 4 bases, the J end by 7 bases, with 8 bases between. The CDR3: CASSWAPNSPLHF. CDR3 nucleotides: TGTGCCAGCAGTTGGGCACCCAATTCACCCCTCCACTTT.

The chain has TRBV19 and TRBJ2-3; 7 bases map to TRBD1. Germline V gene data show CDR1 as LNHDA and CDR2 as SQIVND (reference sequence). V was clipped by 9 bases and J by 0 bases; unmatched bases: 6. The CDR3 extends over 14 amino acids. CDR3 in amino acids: CASSDRVSTDTQYF. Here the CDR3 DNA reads TGTGCCAGCTCCGACAGGGTGAGCACAGATACGCAGTATTTT.

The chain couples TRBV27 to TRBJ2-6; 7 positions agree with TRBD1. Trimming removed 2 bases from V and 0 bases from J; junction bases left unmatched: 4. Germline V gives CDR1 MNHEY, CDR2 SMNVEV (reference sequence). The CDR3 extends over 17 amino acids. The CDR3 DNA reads TGTGCCAGCAGTTTACGACAGGGACCCTCTGGGGCCAACGTCCTGACTTTC. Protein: CASSLRQGPSGANVLTF. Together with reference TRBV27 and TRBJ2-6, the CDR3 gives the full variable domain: EAQVTQNPRYLITVTGKKLTVTCSQNMNHEYMSWYRQDPGLGLRQIYYSMNVEVTDKGDVPEGYKVSRKEKRNFPLILESPSPNQTSLYFCASSLRQGPSGANVLTFGAGSRLTVL.

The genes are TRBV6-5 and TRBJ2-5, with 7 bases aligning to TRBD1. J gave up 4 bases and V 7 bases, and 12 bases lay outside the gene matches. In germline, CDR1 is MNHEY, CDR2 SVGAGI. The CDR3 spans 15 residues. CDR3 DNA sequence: TGTGCCAGCAACAGGGGTGATGCATTTTTAGAGACCCAGTACTTC. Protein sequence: CASNRGDAFLETQYF.

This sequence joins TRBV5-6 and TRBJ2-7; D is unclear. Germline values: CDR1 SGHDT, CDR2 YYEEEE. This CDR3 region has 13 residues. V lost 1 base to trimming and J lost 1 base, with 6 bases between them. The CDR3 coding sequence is TGTGCCAGCAGCTTGACGGTGTCCTACGAGCAGTACTTC. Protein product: CASSLTVSYEQYF.

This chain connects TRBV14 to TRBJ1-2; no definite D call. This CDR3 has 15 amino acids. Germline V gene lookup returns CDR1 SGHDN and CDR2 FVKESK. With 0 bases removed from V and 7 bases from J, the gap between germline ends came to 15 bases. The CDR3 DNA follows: TGTGCCAGCAGCCAAGATCAACGAGGGTTACGTGGCTACACCTTC. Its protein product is CASSQDQRGLRGYTF. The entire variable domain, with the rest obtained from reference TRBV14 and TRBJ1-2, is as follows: EAGVTQFPSHSVIEKGQTVTLRCDPISGHDNLYWYRRVMGKEIKFLLHFVKESKQDESGMPNNRFLAERTGGTYSTLKVQPAELEDSGVYFCASSQDQRGLRGYTFGSGTRLTVV.